The 3 T cell receptor beta chains below all came from one sample that was sequenced in a study of T cells after yellow fever vaccination (dated by TCRdb to about 2019). Library preparation employed 5' RACE. TCRdb records Illumina HiSeq 2500 as the sequencer. In-frame beta chains were kept once TCRdb had trimmed the public reads at Q25 with fastp and called clones with MiXCR. Rows with one shared CDR3 protein collapse into an entry with the most common genes and DNA. The sample yields a few hundred thousand distinct CDR3 sequences; less than 20% were counted once. The top ten constitute 14% of the sample. The treatment or condition label corresponds to: live attenuated yellow fever vaccine strain. Sequencing was performed on PBMCs, taken 15 days after the yellow fever booster vaccination. These receptors were collected from a man aged 30-40 years who received the YFV17D yellow fever vaccine.

In its sample, this clonotype was seen a few times. The J gene is TRBJ2-2, the V gene TRBV7-2, with D unclear. V was cut by 1 base and J by 0 bases, with 6 bases left in between. Germline CDR1 and CDR2: SGHTA and FQGNSA. The CDR3 runs to 15 residues. The CDR3 protein is CASSLVAANTGELFF. As DNA, the CDR3 is TGTGCCAGCAGCTTAGTAGCAGCGAACACCGGGGAGCTGTTTTTT.

V gene TRBV28 combines with J gene TRBJ2-3; D perhaps matches TRBD2 (6 bases). Germline V gene data show CDR1 as MDHEN and CDR2 as SYDVKM. There are 14 residues in the CDR3. V lost 8 bases and J lost 4, with 16 bases in between. In DNA form, the CDR3 reads TGTGCCAGCGGAACGGGAGCTGGCCCAGATACGCAGTATTTT. Its translation: CASGTGAGPDTQYF.

This chain connects TRBV20-1 to TRBJ1-4; D call uncertain. The germline CDR1 and CDR2 sequences are DFQATT and SNEGSKA (reference sequence). Trimming cost V 3 bases and J 8 bases, with 13 bases left between them. This CDR3 spans 13 amino acids. This chain's CDR3 is CSASGDLSEKLFF. The CDR3 coding sequence is TGCAGTGCTAGTGGGGATCTGAGCGAAAAACTGTTTTTT.